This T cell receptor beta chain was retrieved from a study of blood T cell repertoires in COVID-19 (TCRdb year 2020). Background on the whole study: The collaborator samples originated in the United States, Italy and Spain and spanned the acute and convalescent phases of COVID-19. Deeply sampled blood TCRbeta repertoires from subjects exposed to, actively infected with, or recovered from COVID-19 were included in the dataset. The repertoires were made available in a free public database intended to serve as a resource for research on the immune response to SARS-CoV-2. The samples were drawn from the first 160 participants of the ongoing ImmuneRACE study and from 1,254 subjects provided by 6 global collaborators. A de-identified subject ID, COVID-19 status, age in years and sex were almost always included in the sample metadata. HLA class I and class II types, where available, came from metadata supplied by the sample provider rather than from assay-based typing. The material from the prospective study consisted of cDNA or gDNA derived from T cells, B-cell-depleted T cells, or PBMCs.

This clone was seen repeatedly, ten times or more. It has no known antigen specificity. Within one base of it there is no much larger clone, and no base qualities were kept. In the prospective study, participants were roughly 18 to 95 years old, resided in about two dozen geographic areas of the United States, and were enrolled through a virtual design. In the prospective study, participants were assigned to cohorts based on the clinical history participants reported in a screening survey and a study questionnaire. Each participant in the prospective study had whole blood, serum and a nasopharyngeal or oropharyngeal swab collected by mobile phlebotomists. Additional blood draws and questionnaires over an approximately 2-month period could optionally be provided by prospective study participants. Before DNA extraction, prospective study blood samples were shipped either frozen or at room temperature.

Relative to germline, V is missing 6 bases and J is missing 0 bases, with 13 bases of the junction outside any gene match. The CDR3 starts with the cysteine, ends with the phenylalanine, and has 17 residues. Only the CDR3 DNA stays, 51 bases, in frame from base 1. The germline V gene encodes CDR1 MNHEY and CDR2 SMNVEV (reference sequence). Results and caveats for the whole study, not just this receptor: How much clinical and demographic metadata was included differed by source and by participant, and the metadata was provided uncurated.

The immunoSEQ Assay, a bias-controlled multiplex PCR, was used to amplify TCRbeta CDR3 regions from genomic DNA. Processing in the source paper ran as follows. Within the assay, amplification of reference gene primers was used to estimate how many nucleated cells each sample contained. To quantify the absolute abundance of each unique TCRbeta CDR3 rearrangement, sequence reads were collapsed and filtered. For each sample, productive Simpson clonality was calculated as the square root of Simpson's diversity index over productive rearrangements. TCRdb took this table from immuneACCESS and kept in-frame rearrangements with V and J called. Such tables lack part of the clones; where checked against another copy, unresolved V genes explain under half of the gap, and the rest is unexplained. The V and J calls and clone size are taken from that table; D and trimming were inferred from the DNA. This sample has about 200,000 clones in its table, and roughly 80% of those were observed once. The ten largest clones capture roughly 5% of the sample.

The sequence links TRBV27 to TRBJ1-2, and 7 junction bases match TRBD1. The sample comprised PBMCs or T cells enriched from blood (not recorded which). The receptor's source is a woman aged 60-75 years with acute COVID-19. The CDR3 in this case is CASSRLVRDRTNYGYTF. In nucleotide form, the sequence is TGTGCCAGCAGCCGTCTGGTACGGGACAGAACTAACTATGGCTACACCTTC.